The count of the clone carrying this T cell receptor (beta chain) is one. Its antigen remains unknown. Next came a second PCR, run for roughly 6 to 11 cycles, which used a sample-barcoded 5' primer along with a J-beta primer mix. TCRdb reanalysed the 5' RACE reads using MiXCR and keeps one entry per CDR3 protein. The sample holds about 1.5 million distinct CDR3 sequences, about 43% seen once. The data were taken from a study of blood T cells in healthy people across ages. Study-level results: Older age coincided with a roughly linear decline in TCR beta diversity per million T cells. The lack of PBMC sorting stopped any conclusive naive versus antigen-experienced comparison.

Researchers collected approximately 9.9 milliliters of peripheral blood from every single donor. Per sample, a minimum of 6 million PBMCs were isolated. The source of this sequence is a woman between 18 and 29 years old in good health. The material sequenced was blood.

CDR3 bases: TGCAGTGTCGAGGACAGAGACGTTTACTATGGCTACACCTTC. Encoded protein: CSVEDRDVYYGYTF. The gene calls are TRBV20-1 and TRBJ1-2, with a tentative D call TRBD1 (6 bases). V lost 7 bases, J lost 3 bases, and 18 bases lay in between. The CDR3 is 14 amino acids. Germline-derived CDR1 and CDR2 are DFQATT and SNEGSKA (reference sequence).